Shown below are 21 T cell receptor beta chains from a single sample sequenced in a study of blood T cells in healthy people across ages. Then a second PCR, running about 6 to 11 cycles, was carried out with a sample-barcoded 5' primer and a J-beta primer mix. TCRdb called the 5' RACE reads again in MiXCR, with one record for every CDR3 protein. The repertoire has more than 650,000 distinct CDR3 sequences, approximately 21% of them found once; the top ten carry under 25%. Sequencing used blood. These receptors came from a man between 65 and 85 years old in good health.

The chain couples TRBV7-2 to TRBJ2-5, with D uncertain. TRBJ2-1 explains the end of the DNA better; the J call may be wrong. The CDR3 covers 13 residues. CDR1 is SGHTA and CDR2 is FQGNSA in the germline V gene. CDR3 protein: CASSFVWTGVQFF. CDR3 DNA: TGTGCCAGCAGCTTCGTTTGGACGGGTGTGCAGTTCTTC.

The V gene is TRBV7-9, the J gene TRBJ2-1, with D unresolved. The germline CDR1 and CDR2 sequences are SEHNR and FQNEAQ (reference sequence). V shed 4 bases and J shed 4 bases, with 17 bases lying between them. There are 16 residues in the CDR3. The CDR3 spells CASSSKGMNLYNEQFF. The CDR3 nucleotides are TGTGCCAGCAGCTCCAAGGGCATGAACCTGTACAATGAGCAGTTCTTC.

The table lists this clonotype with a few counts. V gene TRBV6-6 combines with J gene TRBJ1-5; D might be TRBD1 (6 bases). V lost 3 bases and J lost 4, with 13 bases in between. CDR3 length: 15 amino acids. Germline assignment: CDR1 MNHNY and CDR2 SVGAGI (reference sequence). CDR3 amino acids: CASSYARGTNQPQHF. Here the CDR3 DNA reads TGTGCCAGCAGTTATGCTAGGGGGACGAATCAGCCCCAGCATTTT.

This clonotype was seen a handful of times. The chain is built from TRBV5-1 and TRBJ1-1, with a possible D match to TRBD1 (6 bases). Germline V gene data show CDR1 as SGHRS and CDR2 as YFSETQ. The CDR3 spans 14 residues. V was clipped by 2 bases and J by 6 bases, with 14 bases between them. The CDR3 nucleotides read TGCGCCAGCAGCTTAGCTAACAGGGAGGCTGAAGCTTTCTTT. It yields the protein CASSLANREAEAFF. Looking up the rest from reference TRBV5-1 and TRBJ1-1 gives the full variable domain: KAGVTQTPRYLIKTRGQQVTLSCSPISGHRSVSWYQQTPGQGLQFLFEYFSETQRNKGNFPGRFSGRQFSNSRSEMNVSTLELGDSALYLCASSLANREAEAFFGQGTRLTVV.

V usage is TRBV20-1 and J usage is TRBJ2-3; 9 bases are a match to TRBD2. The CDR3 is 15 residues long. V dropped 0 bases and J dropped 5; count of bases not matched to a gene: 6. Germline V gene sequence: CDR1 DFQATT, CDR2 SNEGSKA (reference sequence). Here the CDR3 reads CSARDIAGVVDTQYF. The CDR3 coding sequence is TGCAGTGCTAGAGACATAGCGGGAGTGGTAGATACGCAGTATTTT.

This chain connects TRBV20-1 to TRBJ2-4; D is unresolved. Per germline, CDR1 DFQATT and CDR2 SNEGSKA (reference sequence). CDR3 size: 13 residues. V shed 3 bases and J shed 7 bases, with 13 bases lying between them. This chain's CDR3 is CSARPSNGNIQYF. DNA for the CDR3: TGCAGTGCTAGGCCCTCAAATGGGAACATTCAGTACTTC.

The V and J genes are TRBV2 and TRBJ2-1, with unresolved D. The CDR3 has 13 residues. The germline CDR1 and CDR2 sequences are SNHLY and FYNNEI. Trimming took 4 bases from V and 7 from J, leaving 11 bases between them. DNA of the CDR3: TGTGCCAGCAGTGCTGAATTAATAAATGAGCAGTTCTTC. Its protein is CASSAELINEQFF.

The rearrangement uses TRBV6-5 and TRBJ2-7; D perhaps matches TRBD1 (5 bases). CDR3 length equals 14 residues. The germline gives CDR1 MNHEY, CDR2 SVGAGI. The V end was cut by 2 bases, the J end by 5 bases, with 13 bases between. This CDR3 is CASSYGPGWNEQYF. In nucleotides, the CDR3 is TGTGCCAGCAGTTACGGGCCAGGGTGGAACGAGCAGTACTTC.

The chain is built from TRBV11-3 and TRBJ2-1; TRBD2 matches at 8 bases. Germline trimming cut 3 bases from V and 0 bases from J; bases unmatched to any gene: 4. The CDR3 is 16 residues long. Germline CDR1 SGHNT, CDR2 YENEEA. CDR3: CASSFRLASSYNEQFF. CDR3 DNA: TGTGCCAGCAGCTTCAGACTAGCGAGCTCCTACAATGAGCAGTTCTTC.

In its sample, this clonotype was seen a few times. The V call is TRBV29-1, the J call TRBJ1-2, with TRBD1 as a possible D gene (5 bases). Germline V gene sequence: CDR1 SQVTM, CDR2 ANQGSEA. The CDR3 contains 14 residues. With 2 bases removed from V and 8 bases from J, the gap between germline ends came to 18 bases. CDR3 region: CSVERQLGGYGYTF. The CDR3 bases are TGCAGCGTTGAACGTCAGCTCGGGGGGTACGGCTACACCTTC. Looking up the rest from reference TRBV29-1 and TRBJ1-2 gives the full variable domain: SAVISQKPSRDICQRGTSLTIQCQVDSQVTMMFWYRQQPGQSLTLIATANQGSEATYESGFVIDKFPISRPNLTFSTLTVSNMSPEDSSIYLCSVERQLGGYGYTFGSGTRLTVV.

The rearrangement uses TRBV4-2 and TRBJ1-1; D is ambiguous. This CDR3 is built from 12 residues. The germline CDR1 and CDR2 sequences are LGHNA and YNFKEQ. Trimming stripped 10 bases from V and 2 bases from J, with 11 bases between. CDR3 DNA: TGTGCCACCCGGGAGTCTAACACTGAAGCTTTCTTT. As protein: CATRESNTEAFF.

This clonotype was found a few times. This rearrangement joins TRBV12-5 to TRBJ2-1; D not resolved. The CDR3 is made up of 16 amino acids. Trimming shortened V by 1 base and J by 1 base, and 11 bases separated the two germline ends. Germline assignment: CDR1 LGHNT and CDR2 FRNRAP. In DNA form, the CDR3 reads TGTGCTAGTGGTTTGGGGTCTTTGGAATCCTACAATGAGCAGTTCTTC. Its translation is CASGLGSLESYNEQFF.

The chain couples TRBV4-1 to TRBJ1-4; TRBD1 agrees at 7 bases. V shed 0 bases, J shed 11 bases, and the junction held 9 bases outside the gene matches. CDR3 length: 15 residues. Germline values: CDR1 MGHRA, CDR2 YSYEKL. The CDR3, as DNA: TGCGCCAGCAGCCAAGAAGGCCAAGGAGGGGGCAAACTGTTTTTT. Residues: CASSQEGQGGGKLFF.

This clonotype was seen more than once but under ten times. CDR3 bases: TGCGCCAGCAGCTTGGGCCCCGGGAGCGCAGATACGCAGTATTTT. Residues: CASSLGPGSADTQYF. This chain connects TRBV5-1 to TRBJ2-3; tentative D call: TRBD2 (6 bases). This CDR3 has 15 amino acids. With 0 bases removed from V and 4 bases from J, the gap between germline ends came to 12 bases. Germline V CDR1 and CDR2: SGHRS, YFSETQ. Looking up the rest from reference TRBV5-1 and TRBJ2-3 gives the full variable domain: KAGVTQTPRYLIKTRGQQVTLSCSPISGHRSVSWYQQTPGQGLQFLFEYFSETQRNKGNFPGRFSGRQFSNSRSEMNVSTLELGDSALYLCASSLGPGSADTQYFGPGTRLTVL.

CDR3 in DNA: TGTGCCAGCAGTCCCCGGACAGGTTTAACTGGAAACACCATATATTTT. Protein product: CASSPRTGLTGNTIYF. The chain carries TRBV12-3 or TRBV12-4 and TRBJ1-3, with 7 bases fitting TRBD1. Trimming at V came to 5 bases and at J to 2 bases, leaving 9 bases not matched to a gene. This CDR3 region has 16 residues.

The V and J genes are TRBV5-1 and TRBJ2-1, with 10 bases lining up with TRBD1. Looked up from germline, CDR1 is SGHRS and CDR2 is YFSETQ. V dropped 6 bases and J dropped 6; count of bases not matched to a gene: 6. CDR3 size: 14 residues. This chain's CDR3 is CASTRDRGINEQFF. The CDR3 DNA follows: TGCGCCAGCACACGGGACAGGGGCATCAATGAGCAGTTCTTC.

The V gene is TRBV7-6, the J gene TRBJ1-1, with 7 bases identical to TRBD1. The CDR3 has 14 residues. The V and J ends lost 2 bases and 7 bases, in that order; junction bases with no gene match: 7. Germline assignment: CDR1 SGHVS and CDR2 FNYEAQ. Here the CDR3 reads CASSLLQGPVEAFF. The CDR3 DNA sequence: TGTGCCAGCAGCTTATTACAGGGGCCCGTTGAAGCTTTCTTT.

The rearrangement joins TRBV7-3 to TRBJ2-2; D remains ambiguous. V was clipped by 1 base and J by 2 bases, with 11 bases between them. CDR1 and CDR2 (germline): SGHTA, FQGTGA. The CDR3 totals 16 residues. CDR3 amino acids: CASSLMNQINTGELFF. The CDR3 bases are TGTGCCAGCAGCTTAATGAATCAGATCAACACCGGGGAGCTGTTTTTT.

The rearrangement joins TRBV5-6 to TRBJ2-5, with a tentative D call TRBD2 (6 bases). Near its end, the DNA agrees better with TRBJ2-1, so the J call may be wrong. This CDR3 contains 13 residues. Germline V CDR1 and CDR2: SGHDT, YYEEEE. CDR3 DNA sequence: TGTGCCAGCAGCTTGTTACTAGCCTATGAGCAGTTCTTC. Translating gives CASSLLLAYEQFF.

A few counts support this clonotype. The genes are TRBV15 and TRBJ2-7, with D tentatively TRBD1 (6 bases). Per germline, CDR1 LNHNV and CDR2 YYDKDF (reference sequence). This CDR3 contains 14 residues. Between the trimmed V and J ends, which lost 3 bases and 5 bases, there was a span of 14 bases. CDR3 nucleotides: TGTGCCACCAGCAGGACAGGAATGACTAACGAGCAGTACGTC. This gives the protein CATSRTGMTNEQYV.

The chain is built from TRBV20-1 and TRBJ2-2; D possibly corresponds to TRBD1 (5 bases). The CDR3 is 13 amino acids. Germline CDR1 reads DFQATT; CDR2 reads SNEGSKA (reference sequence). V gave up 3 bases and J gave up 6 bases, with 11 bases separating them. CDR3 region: CSASRQGSGELFF. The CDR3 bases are TGCAGTGCTAGTCGGCAGGGTTCCGGGGAGCTGTTTTTT.